The TCR beta chain under discussion was sequenced for a study of blood T cell repertoires in COVID-19. The wider study: T cells, B-cell-depleted T cells, or PBMCs supplied cDNA or gDNA.

In Seattle, patients joined the study during active infection and were tracked longitudinally. There are 14 residues in the CDR3. The V gene's germline CDR1 is SGHNT and CDR2 YYREEE (reference sequence). The V end lost 0 bases, the J end lost 0 bases, and 5 bases lay between the germline ends. Study processing details: Scientists estimated how many nucleated cells there were by amplifying reference gene primers. TCRdb's table, derived via immunoSEQ multiplex PCR, lists solely in-frame clones and lacks some. V, J and clone size are taken as reported in that table, and D and trimming were inferred from the DNA itself. The data show hundreds of thousands of clones, around 89% seen once.

The sample was peripheral blood. The V call is TRBV5-4, the J call TRBJ2-3, with unresolved D. The origin of this receptor is a woman aged 25-40 years with COVID-19, enrolled during active disease. CDR3 sequence (DNA): TGTGCCAGCAGCTTGGGGCCTAGCACAGATACGCAGTATTTT. It specifies CASSLGPSTDTQYF. The whole variable domain, remainder taken from reference TRBV5-4 and TRBJ2-3, is ETGVTQSPTHLIKTRGQQVTLRCSSQSGHNTVSWYQQALGQGPQFIFQYYREEENGRGNFPPRFSGLQFPNYSSELNVNALELDDSALYLCASSLGPSTDTQYFGPGTRLTVL.